This TCR beta chain appears in the sequencing data of a study of low-dose radiotherapy and immunotherapy resistance in tumors. Background on the study: In Cohort 2, 1 Gy per fraction was delivered every two weeks, for a total of 13 Gy over 26 weeks.

Primers targeting TRAV and TRBV primed first-strand cDNA, covering alpha and beta chains. For amplifying TCRs, the PCR ran for approximately 18 cycles with Phusion, which was used together with a constant-region primer and the adapter on the V primers. TCRdb fed the reads into MiXCR, producing one record per CDR3 protein. Seen here are about 5,600 distinct CDR3 sequences, roughly 80% observed once, and the top ten hold approximately 6.1%. CDR3 length: 15 amino acids. J gave up 8 bases and V 5 bases, and 12 bases lay outside the gene matches. Germline-derived CDR1 and CDR2 are MDHEN and SYDVKM. The source is a human donor with advanced metastatic prostate, ovarian, gallbladder or colorectal cancer (not recorded which). This table probably holds off-target reads from a library built for another chain. The chain combines TRBV28 with TRBJ2-1; 7 bases match TRBD2. The CDR3 bases are TGTGCCAGCAGTCCTAGCGGTCCCGGTCGGGATGAGCAGTTCTTC. Encoded protein: CASSPSGPGRDEQFF.